What follows describes a single T cell receptor beta chain. What it binds is unknown. The assay was immunoSEQ multiplex PCR, and TCRdb's table has in-frame clones only and misses some. This table holds 15,000 to 20,000 clones, 85% to 90% found once. These data are taken from a study of neoadjuvant nivolumab and ipilimumab in lung cancer. About the research overall: The combination arm added day-1 ipilimumab 1 mg/kg to nivolumab 3 mg/kg on days 1, 15, 29. Study-wide points: Resected tumors had greater TCR richness and clonality than uninvolved lung. TCR receptors were sequenced in few samples. TCR clonality did not significantly correlate with pathologic tumor regression.

Germline V gene lookup returns CDR1 SQVTM and CDR2 ANQGSEA. There are 19 residues in the CDR3. The J segment lost 7 bases and the V segment lost 3 bases, leaving 18 bases of the junction unmatched. Sequencing was performed on peripheral blood, taken before neoadjuvant nivolumab, alone or with ipilimumab. This chain links TRBV29-1 with TRBJ2-1; the match to TRBD2 covers 13 bases. The TCR sequence derives from an adult with non-small cell lung cancer. CDR3 protein: CSVESGGKGLAGRWNEQFF. CDR3 coding DNA: TGCAGCGTTGAGTCGGGAGGTAAGGGACTAGCGGGAAGATGGAATGAGCAGTTCTTC.